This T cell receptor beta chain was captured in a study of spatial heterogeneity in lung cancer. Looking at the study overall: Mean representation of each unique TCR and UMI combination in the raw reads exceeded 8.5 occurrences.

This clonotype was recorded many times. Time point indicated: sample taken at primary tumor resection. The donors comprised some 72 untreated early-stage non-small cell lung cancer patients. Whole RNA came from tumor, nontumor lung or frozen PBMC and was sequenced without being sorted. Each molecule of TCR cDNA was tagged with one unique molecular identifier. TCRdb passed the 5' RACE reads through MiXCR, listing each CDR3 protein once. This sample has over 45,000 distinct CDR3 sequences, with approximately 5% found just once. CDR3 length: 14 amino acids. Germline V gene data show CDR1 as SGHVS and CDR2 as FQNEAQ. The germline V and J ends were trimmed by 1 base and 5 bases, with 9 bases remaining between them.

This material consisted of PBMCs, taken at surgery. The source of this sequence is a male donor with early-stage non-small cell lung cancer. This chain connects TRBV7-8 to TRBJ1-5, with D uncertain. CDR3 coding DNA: TGTGCCAGCAGCTTAGGGGGTTGGGATCAGCCCCAGCATTTT. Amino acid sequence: CASSLGGWDQPQHF.